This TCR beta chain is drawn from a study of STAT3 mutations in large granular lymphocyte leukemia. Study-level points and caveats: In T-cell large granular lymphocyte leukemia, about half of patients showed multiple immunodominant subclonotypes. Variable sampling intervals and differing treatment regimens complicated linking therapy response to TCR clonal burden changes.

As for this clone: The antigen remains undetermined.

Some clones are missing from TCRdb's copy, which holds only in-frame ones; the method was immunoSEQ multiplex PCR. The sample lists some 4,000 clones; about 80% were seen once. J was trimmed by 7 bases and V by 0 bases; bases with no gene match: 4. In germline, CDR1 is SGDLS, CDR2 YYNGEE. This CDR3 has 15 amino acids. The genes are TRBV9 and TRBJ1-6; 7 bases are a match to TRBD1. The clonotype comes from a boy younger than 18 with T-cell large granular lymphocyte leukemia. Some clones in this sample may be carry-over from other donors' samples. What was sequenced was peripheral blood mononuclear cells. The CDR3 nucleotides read TGTGCCAGCAGCGTAGCGGGACAGCTAAATTCACCCCTCCACTTT. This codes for CASSVAGQLNSPLHF.